This T cell receptor beta chain was recovered during a study of shared clonotypes between healthy human individuals. With respect to this clone: Its antigen is as yet unknown.

The donor population consisted of healthy HIV-negative adults with no recent acute infections or vaccinations. CD4+ cell separation produced CD45RA+ naive and CD45RA-negative memory subsets. Method: immunoSEQ multiplex PCR; TCRdb's copy keeps in-frame clones and lacks some. The table lists fewer than 850,000 clones, roughly 70% of them singletons, with about 1.8% in the top ten. Overall study findings and caveats: Some clonotypes were shared by all four sorted-subset donors, while others were not shared. The non-shared ones had lower generation probabilities than the shared ones. Naive subsets usually exceeded memory subsets in estimated richness.

With 2 bases removed from V and 2 bases from J, the gap between germline ends came to 10 bases. The CDR3 extends over 14 amino acids. The germline V gene has CDR1 SGHRS and CDR2 YFSETQ. The TCR sequence derives from a woman in her 30s in good health. The chain employs TRBV5-1 and TRBJ1-1; D is unclear. Sequenced material: memory CD4+ T cells sorted from blood. Subset noted: CD45RA-negative fraction. As DNA, the CDR3 is TGCGCCAGCAGCTTCCTTCACACTAACACTGAAGCTTTCTTT. Translating it yields CASSFLHTNTEAFF.